This TCR beta chain comes out of a study of blood T cell repertoires in COVID-19. Overall study context: Samples came from the United States, Italy and Spain, spanning acute and convalescent COVID-19. From T cells, B-cell-depleted T cells, or PBMCs came the material, which was cDNA or gDNA.

This clone occurred a few times. In the authors' workflow: Cell counts per sample came from amplifying reference gene primers. Some clones are missing from TCRdb's copy, which holds only in-frame ones; the method was immunoSEQ multiplex PCR. From that table come the V and J calls and clone size; the DNA was used to work out D and trimming. The table has roughly 59,000 clones, about 81% seen once. The CDR3 is 17 residues long. Germline CDR1 is SGDLS and CDR2 is YYNGEE. V was shortened by 0 bases and J by 0 bases, with 10 bases between the two germline ends. This receptor was taken from a man older than 75 with acute or convalescent COVID-19. This chain uses TRBV9 with TRBJ1-6; no definite D call. Input material: peripheral blood. The CDR3 DNA reads TGTGCCAGCAGCGTAGATTGGAGGAGCTCCTATAATTCACCCCTCCACTTT. Its protein product is CASSVDWRSSYNSPLHF.